This T cell receptor beta chain was retrieved from a study of blood T cell repertoires in COVID-19. Background on the study: Samples of COVID-19 (acute and convalescent) were obtained from the United States, Italy and Spain. Sample material is recorded as cDNA or gDNA derived from T cells, B-cell-depleted T cells, or PBMCs.

The CDR3 spans 14 residues. The germline V gene encodes CDR1 MNHEY and CDR2 SMNVEV (reference sequence). The V gene lost 3 bases and the J gene lost 4 bases, with 12 bases spanning the gap. Per the study methods: From reference gene primer amplification, estimates of nucleated cell counts were derived. Sequencing was performed with immunoSEQ multiplex PCR; in TCRdb, only in-frame clones are kept and a portion is missing. That table gives V, J and clone size, and the DNA gave D and trimming. The sample includes about 400,000 clones, 75% to 90% seen only once; the top ten take roughly 4%. The source is a woman aged 25 to 45 with acute or convalescent COVID-19. This chain links TRBV27 with TRBJ2-5; maybe TRBD2 (6 bases). Sequenced: peripheral blood. CDR3 sequence reads: CASSLNAGLETQYF. In DNA form, the CDR3 reads TGTGCCAGCAGTTTGAACGCGGGATTAGAGACCCAGTACTTC.